The rows below give T cell receptor beta chains drawn from one sample of a study of somatic mutations in cytotoxic T cells in rheumatoid arthritis. Method: immunoSEQ multiplex PCR; TCRdb's copy keeps in-frame clones and lacks some. The sample shows about 25,000 clones, 74% of them seen only once. The specimen sequenced was CD8+ T cells sorted from blood. These receptors all stem from a woman aged 18 to 35 in good health. The CDR3 runs from the conserved cysteine through the conserved F or W. A D gene is named only where the DNA matches it firmly. Size tells how often a clone was seen (once, few, many) or the class of an expanded clone, and some rows leave it out.

>NA|15|TRBJ1-6|TRBV18|TRBD1
CASSPGTGQNSPLHF
TGTGCCAGCTCACCAGGGACAGGGCAGAATTCACCCCTCCACTTT
>once|14|TRBJ1-5|TRBV7-8|NA
CASSVTGPNQPQHF
TGTGCCAGCAGCGTTACAGGGCCAAATCAGCCCCAGCATTTT
>NA|13|TRBJ2-5|TRBV10-3|NA
CAIREVGMETQYF
TGTGCCATCAGGGAGGTAGGGATGGAGACCCAGTACTTC
>few|11|TRBJ2-2|TRBV19|NA
CASSIAGELFF
TGTGCCAGTAGTATTGCCGGGGAGCTGTTTTTT
>NA|14|TRBJ1-1|TRBV15|NA
CATSSGVGGTEAFF
TGTGCCACCAGCAGTGGAGTGGGGGGCACTGAAGCTTTCTTT
>NA|15|TRBJ1-1|TRBV7-9|TRBD1
CASSSVQGGKTEAFF
TGTGCCAGCAGCTCCGTACAGGGGGGGAAAACTGAAGCTTTCTTT
>NA|16|TRBJ1-1|TRBV6-5|NA
CASSYTFTDGNTEAFF
TGTGCCAGCAGTTACACTTTTACGGACGGGAACACTGAAGCTTTCTTT
>NA|14|TRBJ2-1|TRBV6-5|NA
CASSSGSSYNEQFF
TGTGCCAGCAGTTCTGGGAGCTCCTACAATGAGCAGTTCTTC
>NA|10|TRBJ2-3|TRBV6-1|NA
CASSTDTQYF
TGTGCCAGTAGCACAGATACGCAGTATTTT
>NA|14|TRBJ2-7|TRBV9|TRBD1
CASSPPGTGVEQYF
TGTGCCAGCAGCCCCCCCGGGACAGGGGTCGAGCAGTACTTC
>NA|16|TRBJ2-7|TRBV28|TRBD2
CASSRPSGTSGYEQYF
TGTGCCAGCAGTCGGCCCTCTGGGACTAGCGGATACGAGCAGTACTTC
>NA|11|TRBJ2-5|TRBV27|NA
CATVFQETQYF
TGTGCCACGGTTTTCCAAGAGACCCAGTACTTC
>NA|15|TRBJ1-1|TRBV4-1|NA
CASSHPVGARAEAFF
TGCGCCAGCAGCCATCCCGTCGGGGCGCGGGCTGAAGCTTTCTTT
>NA|13|TRBJ1-1|TRBV25-1|NA
CASSEGVGTEAFF
TGTGCCAGCAGTGAGGGGGTAGGCACTGAAGCTTTCTTT
>NA|16|TRBJ1-1|TRBV7-9|TRBD1
CASSLAAGGVNTEAFF
TGTGCCAGCAGCTTAGCCGCAGGGGGCGTCAACACTGAAGCTTTCTTT
>NA|16|TRBJ2-1|TRBV5-8|NA
CASRRGYLSSYNEQFF
TGTGCCAGCCGGCGGGGCTACTTGAGCTCCTACAATGAGCAGTTCTTC
>few|15|TRBJ2-1|TRBV7-6|TRBD2
CASSSPGLAGVEQFF
TGTGCCAGCAGCTCCCCGGGACTAGCGGGAGTTGAGCAGTTCTTC
>NA|15|TRBJ2-2|TRBV18|NA
CASSSSSENTGELFF
TGTGCCAGCTCGTCTAGTAGCGAGAACACCGGGGAGCTGTTTTTT
>NA|13|TRBJ1-1|TRBV2|NA
CASSRSMNTEAFF
TGTGCCAGCAGCAGGTCTATGAACACTGAAGCTTTCTTT
>NA|15|TRBJ2-1|TRBV4-1|TRBD2
CASSPAAGGRNEQFF
TGCGCCAGCAGCCCAGCAGCGGGGGGACGTAATGAGCAGTTCTTC
>NA|18|TRBJ2-3|TRBV5-1|NA
CASSLWGPRDYEADTQYF
TGCGCCAGCAGCTTGTGGGGGCCCCGGGACTACGAGGCAGATACGCAGTATTTT
>NA|15|TRBJ2-3|TRBV4-2|NA
CASSQDPTLTDTQYF
TGTGCCAGCAGCCAAGACCCTACTCTCACAGATACGCAGTATTTT
>NA|15|TRBJ2-7|TRBV10-2|TRBD1
CASSEPRTGLYEQYF
TGCGCCAGCAGTGAGCCCCGGACAGGCCTCTACGAGCAGTACTTC
>once|13|TRBJ2-1|TRBV15|NA
CATSPKAYNEQFF
TGTGCCACCAGCCCGAAGGCCTACAATGAGCAGTTCTTC
>medium-sized|16|TRBJ1-1|TRBV11-2|NA
CASSLEFTGMNTEAFF
TGTGCCAGCAGCTTAGAGTTCACAGGAATGAACACTGAAGCTTTCTTT
>NA|15|TRBJ2-7|TRBV28|NA
CASSLSATSSYEQYF
TGTGCCAGCAGTTTGAGTGCGACTAGCTCCTACGAGCAGTACTTC
>NA|15|TRBJ1-1|TRBV7-6|TRBD1
CASRAGTGEYPEAFF
TGTGCCAGCAGGGCCGGGACAGGGGAATATCCTGAAGCTTTCTTT
>few|15|TRBJ1-4|TRBV12-5|NA
CASGPSGGVNEKLFF
TGTGCTAGTGGCCCGAGCGGGGGGGTAAATGAAAAACTGTTTTTT
>NA|13|TRBJ1-2|TRBV5-6|NA
CASSLEGLYGYTF
TGTGCCAGCAGCTTGGAAGGCCTCTATGGCTACACCTTC
>once|14|TRBJ1-2|TRBV28|NA
CASSFEAEAYGYTF
TGTGCCAGCAGTTTTGAGGCGGAGGCTTATGGCTACACCTTC
>few|14|TRBJ2-2|TRBV4-2|NA
CASSQVPRSGELFF
TGTGCCAGCAGCCAAGTCCCTCGTTCCGGGGAGCTGTTTTTT
>NA|12|TRBJ2-7|TRBV29-1|NA
CSVRLDSYEQYF
TGCAGCGTTCGACTTGACTCCTACGAGCAGTACTTC
>NA|13|TRBJ1-1|TRBV29-1|NA
CSVREQGMAEAFF
TGCAGCGTCCGCGAACAGGGTATGGCTGAAGCTTTCTTT
>NA|12|TRBJ2-7|TRBV10-2|NA
CASGQVDYEQYF
TGCGCCAGCGGGCAGGTAGATTACGAGCAGTACTTC
>once|14|TRBJ2-7|TRBV27|TRBD2
CASSLWAGAYEQYF
TGTGCCAGCAGTTTATGGGCGGGAGCGTACGAGCAGTACTTC
>NA|19|TRBJ2-6|TRBV7-9|NA
CASSPSGGRVASGANVLTF
TGTGCCAGCAGCCCATCCGGCGGCAGGGTGGCTTCCGGGGCCAACGTCCTGACTTTC
>NA|16|TRBJ2-1|TRBV9|NA
CASSVPRAGAALEQFF
TGTGCCAGCAGCGTACCTCGAGCCGGGGCGGCCTTAGAGCAGTTCTTC
>NA|14|TRBJ2-5|TRBV5-1|NA
CASSYDTPGGTQYF
TGCGCCAGCAGTTATGACACCCCAGGAGGGACCCAGTACTTC
>NA|14|TRBJ1-4|TRBV7-9|NA
CASSHVGGNEKLFF
TGTGCCAGCAGCCACGTCGGGGGTAATGAAAAACTGTTTTTT
>NA|15|TRBJ2-1|TRBV6-5|NA
CASFGSASPRLEQFF
TGTGCCAGCTTCGGGTCGGCCTCACCCCGACTTGAGCAGTTCTTC
>NA|18|TRBJ2-3|TRBV4-1|TRBD2
CASSQDSSGGSFADTQYF
TGCGCCAGCAGCCAAGACTCCTCCGGCGGGAGTTTCGCAGATACGCAGTATTTT
>NA|14|TRBJ1-2|TRBV15|NA
CATSPRNANYGYTF
TGTGCCACCAGCCCGCGGAATGCAAACTATGGCTACACCTTC
>NA|15|TRBJ2-7|TRBV9|TRBD1
CASSVATGILDEQYF
TGTGCCAGCAGCGTAGCGACAGGGATATTGGACGAGCAGTACTTC
>NA|16|TRBJ2-2|TRBV7-9|TRBD1
CASSIRDRTNTGELFF
TGTGCCAGCAGTATCCGGGACAGGACGAACACCGGGGAGCTGTTTTTT
>NA|13|TRBJ2-3|TRBV28|NA
CASSFSRTDTQYF
TGTGCCAGCAGTTTCTCGCGCACAGATACGCAGTATTTT
>NA|16|TRBJ1-1|TRBV11-2|TRBD1
CASSLRSGGANTEAFF
TGTGCCAGCAGCTTGAGGTCAGGGGGCGCTAACACTGAAGCTTTCTTT